These T cell receptor beta chains were read from a single sample in a study of T cells in localized non-small cell lung cancer. The assay was immunoSEQ multiplex PCR, and TCRdb's table has in-frame clones only and misses some. The table has about 9,200 clones, about nine tenths seen once. The sample was peripheral blood, taken before any cancer treatment. The receptors shown here come from a female donor at least 60 years old with stage II squamous cell lung carcinoma. Each CDR3 is given without its conserved first and last residue.

>10|TRBV29-1|TRBJ1-1
SVPGVNTEAF
>13|TRBV11-3|TRBJ2-5
ASSSSWGSQETQY
>13|TRBV6-1|TRBJ2-3
ASSESLLSTDTQY
>14|TRBV5-5|TRBJ1-2
ASSPRLGGATYGYT
>11|TRBV27|TRBJ2-1
ASLRTSGDEQF
>13|TRBV7-2|TRBJ2-5
ASSSASAGGETQY
>12|TRBV18|TRBJ1-6
ASSVDGRSSPLH
>11|TRBV11-2|TRBJ1-4
ASSRQGSEKLF
>13|TRBV2|TRBJ1-5
ASGNDLSPNQPQH
>13|TRBV6-1|TRBJ2-5
ASRAGPPLQETQY
>13|TRBV7-9|TRBJ2-1
ASSLVGRGDNEQF
>11|TRBV19|TRBJ2-7
ASSNRAYYEQY
>11|TRBV4-1|TRBJ1-1
ATQRGASTEAF
>12|TRBV29-1|TRBJ2-1
SARTGVGLNEQF
>13|TRBV30|TRBJ1-5
AWSLRTGGGQPQH
>11|TRBV6-1|TRBJ2-1
ASSLAGYNEQF
>11|TRBV19|TRBJ2-3
ASVGMGSDTQY
>12|TRBV7-2|TRBJ2-5
ASSLDRVKETQY
>10|TRBV10-1|TRBJ2-7
ASSEAGSEQY
>12|TRBV19|TRBJ1-1
ASSIGGPGTEAF
>9|TRBV6-6|TRBJ2-2
ASKGTGEPF
>13|TRBV10-2|TRBJ2-5
ASSYWGVQEETQY
>11|TRBV2|TRBJ1-1
ASLTGVDTEAF
>11|TRBV11-2|TRBJ2-4
ASSYGQENIQY
>13|TRBV19|TRBJ1-1
ASTLQDGGGTEAF
>12|TRBV4-1|TRBJ1-6
ASSLIQGYSPLH
>13|TRBV6-1|TRBJ1-5
ASSWAGATDQPQH
>14|TRBV5-1|TRBJ1-4
ASSAGSGTGDEKLF
>12|TRBV27|TRBJ2-5
ASSPGTFQETQY
>13|TRBV7-9|TRBJ1-3
ASSSTGAVGNTIY
>13|TRBV19|TRBJ2-1
ASSIVPSGVNEQF